The clone carrying this TCR beta chain has only a few counts. Unmatched junction bases numbered 5, after V lost 2 bases and J lost 8 bases. The CDR3 runs 16 residues. Germline CDR1 and CDR2: KGHDR and SFDVKD. This sample was taken from a study of blood T cell repertoires in COVID-19. Study as a whole: T cells, B-cell-depleted T cells, or PBMCs provided the cDNA or gDNA that served as material.

In the original processing: Estimated nucleated cell counts came from reference gene primer amplification. TCRdb keeps only in-frame clones here, not all; method: immunoSEQ multiplex PCR. V, J and clone size derive from that table, while D and trimming were established from the DNA sequence. This sample has around 180,000 clones, with 75% to 90% found just once. The clonotype comes from a human donor with active or convalescent COVID-19. The donor label of this sample is uncertain. The chain has TRBV24-1 and TRBJ2-1; TRBD2 matches at 13 bases. Sequencing was performed on peripheral blood. The CDR3 DNA reads TGTGCCACCAGTGATTGGGGACTAGCGGGGAGTGATGAGCAGTTCTTC. Translating gives CATSDWGLAGSDEQFF.